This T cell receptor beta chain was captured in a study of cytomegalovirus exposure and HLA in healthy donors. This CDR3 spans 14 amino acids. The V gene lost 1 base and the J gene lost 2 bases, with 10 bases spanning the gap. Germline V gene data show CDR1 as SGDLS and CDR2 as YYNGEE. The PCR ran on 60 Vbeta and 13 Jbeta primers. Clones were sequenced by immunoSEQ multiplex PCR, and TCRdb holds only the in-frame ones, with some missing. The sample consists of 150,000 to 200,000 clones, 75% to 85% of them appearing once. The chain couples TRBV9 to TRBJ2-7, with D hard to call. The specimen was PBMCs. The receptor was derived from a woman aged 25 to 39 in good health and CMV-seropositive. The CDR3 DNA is TGTGCCAGCAGCGTAAGCCCAACCCCCTACGAGCAGTACTTC. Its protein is CASSVSPTPYEQYF.